This entry lists 13 T cell receptor beta chains sequenced from one sample in a study of cytomegalovirus exposure and HLA in healthy donors. PCR amplification relied on 60 Vbeta primers (plus 13 Jbeta primers). Assay used: immunoSEQ multiplex PCR; TCRdb lists only in-frame clones, some missing. This table has about 130,000 clones, 70% to 80% appearing once. What was sequenced was PBMCs. All receptors derive from a man aged 35 to 55 in good health and CMV-seropositive.

The rearrangement joins TRBV5-6 to TRBJ2-1, with D uncertain. CDR1 is SGHDT, CDR2 YYEEEE, per germline. This CDR3 is 14 amino acids long. Trimming took off 4 bases at V and 4 bases at J, with 12 bases between the two ends. The CDR3 DNA is TGTGCCAGCAGCCGTACACCCGGGTACAATGAGCAGTTCTTC. Translated, it gives CASSRTPGYNEQFF.

This sequence joins TRBV7-9 and TRBJ2-7; a possible D gene is TRBD1 (6 bases). Per germline, CDR1 SEHNR and CDR2 FQNEAQ (reference sequence). V lost 4 bases and J 2 bases, leaving 6 bases between the germline ends. CDR3 length equals 12 residues. The CDR3 protein is CASSWTAYEQYF. The CDR3 nucleotides read TGTGCCAGCAGCTGGACAGCCTACGAGCAGTACTTC. Drawing the rest from reference TRBV7-9 and TRBJ2-7, the complete variable domain is DTGVSQNPRHKITKRGQNVTFRCDPISEHNRLYWYRQTLGQGPEFLTYFQNEAQLEKSRLLSDRFSAERPKGSFSTLEIQRTEQGDSAMYLCASSWTAYEQYFGPGTRLTVT.

This clone was recorded only once. V usage is TRBV6-5 and J usage is TRBJ2-5; a possible D gene is TRBD1 (5 bases). V was shortened by 6 bases and J by 5 bases, with 13 bases between the two germline ends. Germline assignment: CDR1 MNHEY and CDR2 SVGAGI. The length of the CDR3 is 13 residues. CDR3 nucleotide sequence: TGTGCCAGCAGCCCAGGGTTTGTTGAGACCCAGTACTTC. Translation: CASSPGFVETQYF.

The V gene is TRBV6-5, the J gene TRBJ1-6; D possibly corresponds to TRBD1 (5 bases). CDR1 is MNHEY and CDR2 is SVGAGI in the germline V gene. V dropped 3 bases and J dropped 7 bases, with 7 bases sitting between them. CDR3 length equals 13 residues. The CDR3 reads CASSYDRNSPLHF. For the CDR3, the DNA is TGTGCCAGCAGTTATGACAGAAATTCACCCCTCCACTTT.

The chain links TRBV28 to TRBJ1-1; perhaps TRBD1 as D (5 bases). CDR3 length: 19 amino acids. Germline lookup yields CDR1 MDHEN and CDR2 SYDVKM. Trimming stripped 6 bases from V and 0 bases from J, with 26 bases between. The CDR3 region has the DNA TGTGCCAGCAGCCCCAACCCCAGGGATTGGAGGGATGTGAACACTGAAGCTTTCTTT. The encoded protein is CASSPNPRDWRDVNTEAFF.

V is TRBV28 and J is TRBJ2-5; 10 nucleotides match TRBD2. Germline V gene sequence: CDR1 MDHEN, CDR2 SYDVKM. With V trimmed by 6 bases and J by 5 bases, 9 bases remained unmatched. CDR3 length equals 15 residues. CDR3 DNA: TGTGCCAGCAGCAAAGTTAGCGGGAGGTCGGAGACCCAGTACTTC. As protein: CASSKVSGRSETQYF.

V usage is TRBV15 and J usage is TRBJ2-1; 9 bases are shared with TRBD2. Germline trimming cut 6 bases from V and 0 bases from J; bases unmatched to any gene: 6. The CDR3 length is 16 residues. Germline CDR1 is LNHNV and CDR2 is YYDKDF (reference sequence). Here the CDR3 reads CATRGLSGSSYNEQFF. DNA of the CDR3: TGTGCCACCAGGGGACTTAGCGGGAGCTCCTACAATGAGCAGTTCTTC.

The V call is TRBV7-6, the J call TRBJ2-5, with D possibly TRBD2 on 5 matching bases. CDR3 length: 13 residues. Germline V CDR1 and CDR2: SGHVS, FNYEAQ. Deletions cut 0 bases from V and 11 bases from J, with 13 bases between. CDR3 residues: CASSLAETREQYF. The CDR3 region has the DNA TGTGCCAGCAGCTTAGCGGAGACGAGGGAGCAGTACTTC.

This clone showed up just a few times. The CDR3 region has the DNA TGCGCCAGCAGCTTGAGGGAGACAGGAGTCTACGAGCAGTACTTC. It encodes CASSLRETGVYEQYF. This chain connects TRBV5-1 to TRBJ2-7, with TRBD1 as a possible D gene (6 bases). This CDR3 is 15 amino acids long. Germline CDR1 SGHRS, CDR2 YFSETQ. Trimming pared 1 base from V and 3 bases from J, leaving 14 bases between.

The chain recombines TRBV19 with TRBJ1-6, with D tentatively TRBD1 (6 bases). The CDR3 is 14 residues long. Trimming stripped 7 bases from V and 6 bases from J, with 13 bases between. CDR1 and CDR2 from the germline V gene are LNHDA and SQIVND (reference sequence). The CDR3 loop reads CASTPGTFNSPLHF. CDR3 DNA: TGTGCCAGTACCCCCGGGACATTTAATTCACCCCTCCACTTT.

This chain links TRBV5-3 with TRBJ1-5; no clear D gene. TRBV5-3 is known as an ORF, though its function is uncertain. The V gene lost 4 bases and the J gene lost 4 bases, with 9 bases spanning the gap. The CDR3 consists of 13 residues. This chain's CDR3 is CARSPRQNQPQHF. The CDR3 DNA is TGTGCCAGAAGCCCGCGGCAGAATCAGCCCCAGCATTTT.

V is TRBV28 and J is TRBJ2-5, with TRBD1 as a possible D gene (6 bases). Germline CDR1 reads MDHEN; CDR2 reads SYDVKM. The CDR3 consists of 13 residues. The ends were cut back, 6 bases at V and 9 bases at J, with 17 bases in the middle. In DNA, the CDR3 is TGTGCCAGCAGCCTTGCGGACAGTGAGGCCCAGTACTTC. Encoded protein: CASSLADSEAQYF.

This sequence joins TRBV13 and TRBJ2-2; 9 bases are shared with TRBD1. Losses at the gene ends were 5 bases for V and 6 bases for J; bases not matched to a gene: 16. CDR3 length: 18 residues. Germline V gives CDR1 PRHDT, CDR2 FYEKMQ (reference sequence). The CDR3 is CASSRHGDRARSPGELFF. For the CDR3, the DNA is TGTGCCAGCAGCCGCCACGGGGACAGGGCCAGGAGCCCCGGGGAGCTGTTTTTT.